This TCR beta chain is from a study of blood T cell repertoires in COVID-19. Study background: Samples came from the United States, Italy and Spain, spanning acute and convalescent COVID-19. Sample material is recorded as cDNA or gDNA derived from T cells, B-cell-depleted T cells, or PBMCs.

This clone was observed a few times. The CDR3 totals 15 residues. Germline V gene sequence: CDR1 MNHNY, CDR2 SVGAGI (reference sequence). V shed 4 bases and J shed 4 bases, with 14 bases lying between them. Per the original methods: Reference gene primer amplification yielded estimated nucleated cell counts. TCRdb keeps only in-frame clones here, not all; method: immunoSEQ multiplex PCR. That table is the source of V, J and clone size, and D and trimming were worked out from the DNA. The sample comprises 99,000 or so clones, 86% of which are singletons, and over 10% rests with the top ten. The sequence derives from a woman in her sixties or seventies in a cohort sampled during active or convalescent COVID-19. The sequenced sample consisted of peripheral blood. This rearrangement joins TRBV6-6 to TRBJ2-1, with a tentative D call TRBD2 (6 bases). The CDR3 bases are TGTGCCAGCAGTTTGGTAGGAGGGATTTACAATGAGCAGTTCTTC. Protein: CASSLVGGIYNEQFF.